This TCR beta chain was retrieved from a study of OX40 agonist ivuxolimab in advanced cancers. Study in general: The study enrolled dose-escalation patients with hepatocellular carcinoma, melanoma, renal cell or head and neck cancer. Study-wide points: In general, CD8+ T cells held more expanded clones than CD4+ did, on average.

Here immunoSEQ multiplex PCR was the method, and the copy in TCRdb shows in-frame clones only, minus some. The table includes approximately 130,000 clones, approximately 94% detected once. Concerning this clone itself: The antigen is unknown.

Peripheral blood came from all dose cohorts at three timepoints. V lost 3 bases, J lost 3 bases, and 3 bases stayed unmatched. Germline-derived CDR1 and CDR2 are SNHLY and FYNNEI. The CDR3 sequence is 14 residues long. The specimen was CD4+ or CD8+ T cells sorted from blood, collected in a trial of the OX40 agonist ivuxolimab. The chain links TRBV2 to TRBJ1-2, with 8 positions matching TRBD1. The receptor comes from an adult with an advanced solid tumor such as melanoma, head and neck, liver or kidney cancer. The CDR3 region is CASSDQGAHYGYTF. The DNA of the CDR3 is TGTGCCAGCAGTGACCAGGGGGCTCACTATGGCTACACCTTC.